A single sample is the source of the 9 T cell receptor beta chains below, sequenced in a study of response to subunit inactivated influenza vaccine. A single record per CDR3 protein comes from TCRdb applying MiXCR to the RT-PCR reads. The data show about 530,000 distinct CDR3 sequences, with 10% to 15% seen just once and about a tenth held by the top ten. The material sequenced was PBMCs from blood, taken on the day of vaccination. All receptors derive from a man aged 50 to 59 who received an inactivated influenza vaccine.

The chain has TRBV5-1 and TRBJ1-1; D gene unclear. Germline loops: CDR1 SGHRS, CDR2 YFSETQ. This CDR3 is built from 13 residues. V was shortened by 5 bases and J by 1 base, with 9 bases between the two germline ends. CDR3 in DNA: TGCGCCAGCAGTACAGAGGGGAACACTGAAGCTTTCTTT. Amino acid sequence: CASSTEGNTEAFF.

This clonotype was recorded many times. The genes are TRBV29-1 and TRBJ2-1; no clear D gene. CDR3 size: 14 residues. The V gene lost 1 base and the J gene lost 1 base, with 8 bases spanning the gap. CDR1 is SQVTM, CDR2 ANQGSEA, per germline. The CDR3 region has the DNA TGCAGCGTTGAAGCGGGTATATCCTACAATGAGCAGTTCTTC. Translation: CSVEAGISYNEQFF.

This chain joins TRBV12-3 or TRBV12-4 and TRBJ2-2; possibly TRBD2 for D (6 bases). The CDR3 has 15 residues. Trimming pared 7 bases from V and 2 bases from J, leaving 14 bases between. This CDR3 reads CASTLGGTNTGELFF. In DNA form, the CDR3 reads TGTGCCAGCACCCTCGGCGGGACTAACACCGGGGAGCTGTTTTTT.

The chain links TRBV29-1 to TRBJ2-7; 9 bases are shared with TRBD1. The V and J ends lost 7 bases and 3 bases, in that order; junction bases with no gene match: 4. This CDR3 region has 12 residues. From germline, CDR1 is SQVTM and CDR2 ANQGSEA. For the CDR3, the DNA is TGCAGCGGGGTGGACAGGGGCTACGAGCAGTACTTC. This sequence encodes CSGVDRGYEQYF.

This clonotype was seen a few times. The chain uses TRBV5-6 and TRBJ2-1, with 7 bases aligning to TRBD2. Germline CDR1 SGHDT, CDR2 YYEEEE. The trim removed 2 bases at V and 2 bases at J, leaving 10 bases unmatched. This CDR3 region has 17 residues. The CDR3 DNA is TGTGCCAGCAGCTTTGGCACCCGAGCGGGGACCTACAATGAGCAGTTCTTC. The encoded protein is CASSFGTRAGTYNEQFF.

This clonotype was detected only a few times. The chain is built from TRBV20-1 and TRBJ2-7, with D tentatively TRBD2 (6 bases). The V and J ends lost 4 bases and 5 bases respectively, with 15 bases between them. CDR1 is DFQATT, CDR2 SNEGSKA, per germline (reference sequence). This CDR3 region has 13 residues. DNA for the CDR3: TGCAGTGCTAACCGGGACTTTACTCACGAGCAGTACTTC. It encodes CSANRDFTHEQYF.

This clonotype was detected many times. The V call is TRBV5-1, the J call TRBJ2-3; 11 positions match TRBD2. CDR1 and CDR2 (germline): SGHRS, YFSETQ. J was trimmed by 4 bases and V by 1 base; bases with no gene match: 2. CDR3 length: 15 amino acids. CDR3 sequence (DNA): TGCGCCAGCAGCTTGACTAGCGGGGGTGCAGATACGCAGTATTTT. It is translated as CASSLTSGGADTQYF.

This clonotype was counted only a few times. The genes are TRBV7-2 and TRBJ1-4; D is undetermined. Germline loops: CDR1 SGHTA, CDR2 FQGNSA. The CDR3 loop spans 15 amino acids. V was trimmed by 1 base and J by 7 bases, leaving 13 bases between them. CDR3 sequence reads: CASSLGQARREKLFF. CDR3 DNA: TGTGCCAGCAGCTTAGGCCAGGCGAGGCGTGAAAAACTGTTTTTT.

The V gene is TRBV18, the J gene TRBJ2-1; D is ambiguous. CDR1 KGHSH and CDR2 LQKENI come from the germline V gene. The CDR3 contains 14 residues. The germline V and J ends were trimmed by 3 bases and 3 bases, with 9 bases remaining between them. Here the CDR3 DNA reads TGTGCCAGCTCACCCTTTAAGGTCTACAATGAGCAGTTCTTC. It codes for CASSPFKVYNEQFF.